This entry lists 4 T cell receptor beta chains sequenced from one sample in a study of T cells in localized non-small cell lung cancer. Produced via immunoSEQ multiplex PCR; TCRdb's table is partial and in-frame only. The sample lists under 65,000 clones, over 75% occurring once. Sequences were derived from peripheral blood, sampled before any cancer treatment. The receptors originated from a female donor older than 55 with stage II squamous cell lung carcinoma.

The chain carries TRBV27 and TRBJ1-2; 8 bases line up with TRBD1. Trimming removed 6 bases from V and 4 bases from J; junction bases left unmatched: 7. The CDR3 is 14 residues long. CDR1 is MNHEY, CDR2 SMNVEV, per germline (reference sequence). CDR3 sequence reads: CASRLTGGGYGYTF. The CDR3 DNA reads TGTGCCAGCAGACTCACAGGGGGTGGCTATGGCTACACCTTC.

This chain links TRBV6-1 with TRBJ1-1; a weak D match, TRBD1 (5 bases). The CDR3 runs 15 residues. Trimming removed 7 bases from V and 1 base from J, with 16 bases in between. CDR1 is MNHNS and CDR2 is SASEGT in the germline V gene. The CDR3 protein is CASTTGELRNTEAFF. CDR3 DNA: TGTGCCAGCACGACGGGGGAGTTAAGGAACACTGAAGCTTTCTTT.

The V and J genes are TRBV7-2 and TRBJ2-1; the D gene is possibly TRBD1 (6 bases). This CDR3 comprises 15 residues. The V end lost 5 bases, the J end lost 5 bases, and 16 bases lay between the germline ends. CDR1 and CDR2 (germline): SGHTA, FQGNSA. CDR3 nucleotides: TGTGCCAGCAGCCCGAGGGCAGGGGCAAACAATGAGCAGTTCTTC. Residues: CASSPRAGANNEQFF.

V gene TRBV2 combines with J gene TRBJ2-2, with unresolved D. This CDR3 has 16 amino acids. Trimming pared 7 bases from V and 1 base from J, leaving 16 bases between. The germline gives CDR1 SNHLY, CDR2 FYNNEI. The CDR3: CASTAHGAGNTGELFF. In DNA form, the CDR3 reads TGTGCCAGCACTGCCCATGGTGCAGGGAACACCGGGGAGCTGTTTTTT. Together with reference TRBV2 and TRBJ2-2, the CDR3 gives the full variable domain: EPEVTQTPSHQVTQMGQEVILRCVPISNHLYFYWYRQILGQKVEFLVSFYNNEISEKSEIFDDQFSVERPDGSNFTLKIRSTKLEDSAMYFCASTAHGAGNTGELFFGEGSRLTVL.